A single sample gave rise to the 11 T cell receptor beta chains below, sequenced in a study of control samples from healthy donors and cancer patients. TCRdb keeps only in-frame clones here, not all; method: immunoSEQ multiplex PCR. The table shows 110,000 to 150,000 clones, with 70% to 90% occurring only once. Input material: blood. These TCRs come from a woman aged 25 to 39 in good health.

The sample holds one count of this clone. The chain combines TRBV27 with TRBJ2-7, with D perhaps TRBD1 (6 bases). The CDR3 is made up of 15 amino acids. The V end lost 3 bases, the J end lost 1 base, and 13 bases lay between the germline ends. From germline, CDR1 is MNHEY and CDR2 SMNVEV (reference sequence). CDR3 amino acids: CASSLVQGGSYEQYF. CDR3 sequence (DNA): TGTGCCAGCAGTTTGGTACAGGGTGGGTCCTACGAGCAGTACTTC.

DNA for the CDR3: TGTGCCAGCAGCATTACAGGGGGCAGAGGGGCCAACGTCCTGACTTTC. As protein: CASSITGGRGANVLTF. The chain links TRBV21-1 to TRBJ2-6; the table's D call TRBD1 went unverified against the DNA. TRBV21-1 is marked as a pseudogene. The length of the CDR3 is 16 residues.

This sequence joins TRBV9 and TRBJ1-4; possibly TRBD1 for D (5 bases). CDR1 and CDR2 from the germline V gene are SGDLS and YYNGEE. CDR3 size: 15 residues. V was clipped by 0 bases and J by 4 bases, with 10 bases between them. In DNA, the CDR3 is TGTGCCAGCAGCGTAGCTCAGGGTAATAATGAAAAACTGTTTTTT. Amino acids: CASSVAQGNNEKLFF. Full variable domain (rest looked up from reference TRBV9 and TRBJ1-4): DSGVTQTPKHLITATGQRVTLRCSPRSGDLSVYWYQQSLDQGLQFLIQYYNGEERAKGNILERFSAQQFPDLHSELNLSSLELGDSALYFCASSVAQGNNEKLFFGSGTQLSVL.

The gene calls are TRBV21-1 and TRBJ1-1. TRBV21-1 is labeled a pseudogene. The CDR3 length is 16 residues. The DNA of the CDR3 is TGTGCCAGCCGCGTTGAATTCGGCCAGAGAGGCACTGAAGCTTTCTTT. Its protein product is CASRVEFGQRGTEAFF.

This clone came up a few times. This rearrangement joins TRBV15 to TRBJ1-1, with TRBD1 identical over 8 bases. The length of the CDR3 is 14 residues. V was pared by 7 bases and J by 4 bases, with 8 bases of the junction left unmatched. Looked up from germline, CDR1 is LNHNV and CDR2 is YYDKDF (reference sequence). CDR3 sequence reads: CATNPDREGTEAFF. The CDR3 DNA reads TGTGCCACCAACCCGGACAGGGAGGGCACTGAAGCTTTCTTT.

This clone was detected only once. This rearrangement joins TRBV24-1 to TRBJ1-5, with D perhaps matching TRBD1 (5 bases). Germline CDR1 reads KGHDR; CDR2 reads SFDVKD. The CDR3 totals 14 residues. The V end was cut by 4 bases, the J end by 3 bases, with 9 bases between. CDR3 sequence: CATSELQVNQPQHF. The CDR3 DNA reads TGTGCCACCAGTGAATTACAGGTCAATCAGCCCCAGCATTTT.

This chain links TRBV14 with TRBJ1-4, with D unclear. The CDR3 covers 18 residues. V lost 1 base and J lost 4, with 19 bases in between. The germline CDR1 and CDR2 sequences are SGHDN and FVKESK. As DNA, the CDR3 is TGTGCCAGCAGCCAAGTAGGTATTCCCGCAGGCCATAATGAAAAACTGTTTTTT. This translates into CASSQVGIPAGHNEKLFF.

The chain uses TRBV4-2 and TRBJ2-2, with TRBD2 identical over 10 bases. The CDR3 has 15 residues. Per germline, CDR1 LGHNA and CDR2 YNFKEQ. V lost 4 bases and J lost 4; bases outside the gene matches: 3. CDR3 nucleotides: TGTGCCAGCAGCCGGGGACTAGCGACCACCGGGGAGCTGTTTTTT. Protein sequence: CASSRGLATTGELFF.

This clone was counted only a few times. The V call is TRBV9, the J call TRBJ1-1; D is ambiguous. The length of the CDR3 is 15 residues. Germline CDR1 SGDLS, CDR2 YYNGEE. V shed 5 bases and J shed 7 bases, with 21 bases lying between them. CDR3 sequence reads: CASSRNDGSFLEAFF. The CDR3 DNA is TGTGCCAGCAGTCGCAACGATGGCAGCTTCCTTGAAGCTTTCTTT.

The chain uses TRBV29-1 and TRBJ2-7; perhaps TRBD1 as D (5 bases). V was pared by 6 bases and J by 1 base, with 7 bases between. The CDR3 loop spans 11 amino acids. Looked up from germline, CDR1 is SQVTM and CDR2 is ANQGSEA. CDR3 region: CSVDISYEQYF. Here the CDR3 DNA reads TGCAGCGTGGACATTTCCTACGAGCAGTACTTC.

The chain links TRBV11-2 to TRBJ2-7; D is perhaps TRBD2 (6 bases). The CDR3 runs 15 residues. CDR1 is SGHAT, CDR2 FQNNGV, per germline. The V end lost 6 bases, the J end lost 4 bases, and 19 bases lay between the germline ends. CDR3 nucleotides: TGTGCCAGCAGACCCAACACGGGAGCCCCTTACGAGCAGTACTTC. Protein product: CASRPNTGAPYEQYF.